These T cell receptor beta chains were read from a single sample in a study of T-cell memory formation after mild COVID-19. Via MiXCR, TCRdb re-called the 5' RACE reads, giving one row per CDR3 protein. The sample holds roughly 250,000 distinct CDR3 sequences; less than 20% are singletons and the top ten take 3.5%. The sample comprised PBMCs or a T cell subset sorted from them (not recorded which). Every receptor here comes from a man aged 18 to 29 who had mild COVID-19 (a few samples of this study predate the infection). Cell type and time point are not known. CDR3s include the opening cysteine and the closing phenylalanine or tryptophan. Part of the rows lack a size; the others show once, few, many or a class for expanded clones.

CDR3aa: CASSVELAAQETQYF
v_gene: TRBV2
j_gene: TRBJ2-5
len: 15
abundance: once

CDR3aa: CASTGTRTNEQFF
v_gene: TRBV2
j_gene: TRBJ2-1
len: 13
abundance: .

CDR3aa: CASSQERREAFF
v_gene: TRBV3-1
j_gene: TRBJ1-1
len: 12
abundance: .

CDR3aa: CASRPGRETQYF
v_gene: TRBV12-3/TRBV12-4
j_gene: TRBJ2-5
len: 12
abundance: many

CDR3aa: CASSDLRGGWTNEQFF
v_gene: TRBV9
j_gene: TRBJ2-1
len: 16
abundance: few

CDR3aa: CASRAGGAWINQPQHF
v_gene: TRBV21-1
j_gene: TRBJ1-5
len: 16
abundance: .

CDR3aa: CASSYQGANTEAFF
v_gene: TRBV6-6
j_gene: TRBJ1-1
len: 14
abundance: .

CDR3aa: CASTGDEETQYF
v_gene: TRBV19
j_gene: TRBJ2-5
len: 12
abundance: .

CDR3aa: CASSSGTSGDTDTQYF
v_gene: TRBV28
j_gene: TRBJ2-3
len: 16
abundance: many

CDR3aa: CSAAGTGELFF
v_gene: TRBV20-1
j_gene: TRBJ2-2
len: 11
abundance: .

CDR3aa: CASLTPGGSDTQYF
v_gene: TRBV28
j_gene: TRBJ2-3
len: 14
abundance: few

CDR3aa: CASSWNDGGQPQHF
v_gene: TRBV5-5
j_gene: TRBJ1-5
len: 14
abundance: .

CDR3aa: CASSKGTAGGMPQHF
v_gene: TRBV21-1
j_gene: TRBJ1-5
len: 15
abundance: .

CDR3aa: CASSPTSGANVLTF
v_gene: TRBV3-1
j_gene: TRBJ2-6
len: 14
abundance: .

CDR3aa: CASSSGTPGTDTQYF
v_gene: TRBV7-3
j_gene: TRBJ2-3
len: 15
abundance: .

CDR3aa: CASSPGTSGGAQYF
v_gene: TRBV2
j_gene: TRBJ2-5
len: 14
abundance: .

CDR3aa: CASSPGVFGNQPQHF
v_gene: TRBV9
j_gene: TRBJ1-5
len: 15
abundance: few

CDR3aa: CAWSEGTSSGTQYF
v_gene: TRBV30
j_gene: TRBJ2-5
len: 14
abundance: .

CDR3aa: CSASHSWTPQETQYF
v_gene: TRBV20-1
j_gene: TRBJ2-5
len: 15
abundance: .

CDR3aa: CASSLETGVSTAFF
v_gene: TRBV5-1
j_gene: TRBJ1-1
len: 14
abundance: few

CDR3aa: CASSLEGANVLTF
v_gene: TRBV27
j_gene: TRBJ2-6
len: 13
abundance: .

CDR3aa: CASSLDGRRDYGYTF
v_gene: TRBV5-1
j_gene: TRBJ1-2
len: 15
abundance: few

CDR3aa: CSARVPGGPDTQYF
v_gene: TRBV20-1
j_gene: TRBJ2-3
len: 14
abundance: .

CDR3aa: CASKAVDYGYTF
v_gene: TRBV2
j_gene: TRBJ1-2
len: 12
abundance: few

CDR3aa: CASSNLYQETQYF
v_gene: TRBV5-1
j_gene: TRBJ2-5
len: 13
abundance: .

CDR3aa: CASSLDRAYTEAFF
v_gene: TRBV12-3/TRBV12-4
j_gene: TRBJ1-1
len: 14
abundance: .

CDR3aa: CASRHRNTGELFF
v_gene: TRBV7-9
j_gene: TRBJ2-2
len: 13
abundance: few

CDR3aa: CASLWTGAYEQYF
v_gene: TRBV12-3/TRBV12-4
j_gene: TRBJ2-7
len: 13
abundance: few

CDR3aa: CASSQEGPGASSGNTIYF
v_gene: TRBV4-3
j_gene: TRBJ1-3
len: 18
abundance: .

CDR3aa: CASSPFAGVNGELFF
v_gene: TRBV5-6
j_gene: TRBJ2-2
len: 15
abundance: few

CDR3aa: CASSLGNRDISTDTQYF
v_gene: TRBV5-1
j_gene: TRBJ2-3
len: 17
abundance: .

CDR3aa: CSVGGTDMVRQFF
v_gene: TRBV29-1
j_gene: TRBJ2-1
len: 13
abundance: few

CDR3aa: CASSSGGAELFF
v_gene: TRBV5-4
j_gene: TRBJ1-4
len: 12
abundance: .

CDR3aa: CASRFVAGASNTGELFF
v_gene: TRBV6-5
j_gene: TRBJ2-2
len: 17
abundance: .

CDR3aa: CASSLRGADTQYF
v_gene: TRBV12-3/TRBV12-4
j_gene: TRBJ2-3
len: 13
abundance: many

CDR3aa: CASSYSSGVLTYEQYF
v_gene: TRBV6-2/TRBV6-3
j_gene: TRBJ2-7
len: 16
abundance: .

CDR3aa: CASSLDGLAGAEAQYF
v_gene: TRBV7-2
j_gene: TRBJ2-3
len: 16
abundance: few

CDR3aa: CASSSGDGAGKLFF
v_gene: TRBV12-3/TRBV12-4
j_gene: TRBJ1-4
len: 14
abundance: .

CDR3aa: CASSQDTGQPQHF
v_gene: TRBV3-1
j_gene: TRBJ1-5
len: 13
abundance: .